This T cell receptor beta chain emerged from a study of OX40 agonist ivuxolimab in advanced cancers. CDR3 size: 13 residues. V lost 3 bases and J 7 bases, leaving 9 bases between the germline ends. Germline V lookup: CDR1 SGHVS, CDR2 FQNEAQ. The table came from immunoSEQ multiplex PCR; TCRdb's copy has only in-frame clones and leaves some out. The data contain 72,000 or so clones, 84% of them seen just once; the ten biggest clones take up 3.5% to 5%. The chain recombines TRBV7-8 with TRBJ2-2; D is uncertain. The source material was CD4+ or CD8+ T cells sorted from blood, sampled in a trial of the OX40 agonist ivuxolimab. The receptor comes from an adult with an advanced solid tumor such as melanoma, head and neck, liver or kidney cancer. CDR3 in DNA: TGTGCCAGCAGCTTTTCCGGACGCGGGGAGCTGTTTTTT. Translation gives CASSFSGRGELFF. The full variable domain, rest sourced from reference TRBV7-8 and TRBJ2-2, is GAGVSQSPRYKVAKRGQDVALRCDPISGHVSLFWYQQALGQGPEFLTYFQNEAQLDKSGLPSDRFFAERPEGSVSTLKIQRTQQEDSAVYLCASSFSGRGELFFGEGSRLTVL.